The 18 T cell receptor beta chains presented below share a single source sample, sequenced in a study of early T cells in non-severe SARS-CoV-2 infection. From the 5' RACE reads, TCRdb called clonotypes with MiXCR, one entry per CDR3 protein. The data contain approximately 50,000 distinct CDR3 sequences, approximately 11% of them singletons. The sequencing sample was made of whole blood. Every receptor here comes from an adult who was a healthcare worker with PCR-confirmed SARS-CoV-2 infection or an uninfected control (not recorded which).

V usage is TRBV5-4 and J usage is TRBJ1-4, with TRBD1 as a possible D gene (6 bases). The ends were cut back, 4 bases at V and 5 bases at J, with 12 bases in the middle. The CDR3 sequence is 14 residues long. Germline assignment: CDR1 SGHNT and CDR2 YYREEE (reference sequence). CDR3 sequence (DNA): TGTGCCAGCAGCACAGACAGGCAAAATGAAAAACTGTTTTTT. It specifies CASSTDRQNEKLFF.

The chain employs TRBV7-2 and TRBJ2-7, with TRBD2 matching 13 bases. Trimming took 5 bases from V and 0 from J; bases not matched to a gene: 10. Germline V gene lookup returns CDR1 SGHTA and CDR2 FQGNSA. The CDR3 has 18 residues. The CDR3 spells CASSLTGTSGASSYEQYF. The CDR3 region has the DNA TGTGCCAGCAGCCTTACCGGGACTAGCGGGGCTAGCTCCTACGAGCAGTACTTC.

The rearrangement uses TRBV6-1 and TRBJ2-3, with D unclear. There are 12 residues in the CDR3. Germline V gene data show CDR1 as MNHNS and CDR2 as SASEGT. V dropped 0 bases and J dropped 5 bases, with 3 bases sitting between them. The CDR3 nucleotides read TGTGCCAGCAGTGAAGCTGGAGATACGCAGTATTTT. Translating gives CASSEAGDTQYF.

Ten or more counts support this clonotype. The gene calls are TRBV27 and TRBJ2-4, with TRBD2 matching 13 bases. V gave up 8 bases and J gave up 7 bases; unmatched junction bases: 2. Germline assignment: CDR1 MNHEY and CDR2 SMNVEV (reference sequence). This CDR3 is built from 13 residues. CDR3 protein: CASGLAGVNIQYF. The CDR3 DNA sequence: TGTGCCAGCGGACTAGCGGGAGTGAACATTCAGTACTTC.

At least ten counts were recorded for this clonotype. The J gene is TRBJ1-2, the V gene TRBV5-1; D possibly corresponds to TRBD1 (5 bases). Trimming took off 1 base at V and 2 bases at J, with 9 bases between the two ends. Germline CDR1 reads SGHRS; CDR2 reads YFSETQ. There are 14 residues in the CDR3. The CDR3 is CASSLSQGNYGYTF. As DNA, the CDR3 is TGCGCCAGCAGCTTGAGTCAGGGCAACTATGGCTACACCTTC.

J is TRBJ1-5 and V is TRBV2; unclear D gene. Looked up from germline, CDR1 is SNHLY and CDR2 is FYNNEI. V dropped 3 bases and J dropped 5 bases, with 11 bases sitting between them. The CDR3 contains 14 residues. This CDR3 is CASSDRSLDQPQHF. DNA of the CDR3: TGTGCCAGCAGTGACCGCTCCTTAGATCAGCCCCAGCATTTT.

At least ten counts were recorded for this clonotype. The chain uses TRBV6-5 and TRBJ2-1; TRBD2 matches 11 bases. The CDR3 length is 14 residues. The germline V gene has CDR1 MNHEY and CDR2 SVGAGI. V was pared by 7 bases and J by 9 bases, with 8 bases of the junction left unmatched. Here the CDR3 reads CASNPTSGTGEQFF. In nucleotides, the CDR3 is TGTGCCAGCAACCCGACTAGCGGGACGGGTGAGCAGTTCTTC.

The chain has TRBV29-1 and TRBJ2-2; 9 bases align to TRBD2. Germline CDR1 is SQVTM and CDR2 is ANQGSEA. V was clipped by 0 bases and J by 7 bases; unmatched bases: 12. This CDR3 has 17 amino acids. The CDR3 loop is CSVEDPYAGGPDGELFF. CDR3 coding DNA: TGCAGCGTTGAAGATCCCTACGCGGGAGGGCCGGACGGGGAGCTGTTTTTT.

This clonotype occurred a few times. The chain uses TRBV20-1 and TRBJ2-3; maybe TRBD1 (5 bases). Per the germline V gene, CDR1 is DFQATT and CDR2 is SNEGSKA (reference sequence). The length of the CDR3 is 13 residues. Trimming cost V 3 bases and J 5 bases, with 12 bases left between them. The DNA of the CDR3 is TGCAGTGCTAGCGTGCAGGGCAGAGATACGCAGTATTTT. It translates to CSASVQGRDTQYF.

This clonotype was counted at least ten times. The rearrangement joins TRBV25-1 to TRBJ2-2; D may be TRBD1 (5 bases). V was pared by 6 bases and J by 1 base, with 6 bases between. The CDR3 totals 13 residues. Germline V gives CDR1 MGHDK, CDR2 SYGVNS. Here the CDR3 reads CASRQGNTGELFF. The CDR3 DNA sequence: TGTGCCAGCAGGCAGGGGAACACCGGGGAGCTGTTTTTT.

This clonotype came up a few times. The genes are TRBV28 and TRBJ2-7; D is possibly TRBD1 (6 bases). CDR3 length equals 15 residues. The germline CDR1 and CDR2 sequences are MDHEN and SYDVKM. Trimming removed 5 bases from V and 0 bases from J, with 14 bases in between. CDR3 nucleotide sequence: TGTGCCAGCAGTCTCCCGACAGGAAACTCCTACGAGCAGTACTTC. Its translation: CASSLPTGNSYEQYF.

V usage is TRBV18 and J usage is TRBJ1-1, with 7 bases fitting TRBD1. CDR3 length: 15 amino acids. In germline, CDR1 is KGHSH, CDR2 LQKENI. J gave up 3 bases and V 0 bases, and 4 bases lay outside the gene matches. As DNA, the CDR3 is TGTGCCAGCTCACCACCGACAGGGCAGGACACTGAAGCTTTCTTT. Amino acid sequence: CASSPPTGQDTEAFF.

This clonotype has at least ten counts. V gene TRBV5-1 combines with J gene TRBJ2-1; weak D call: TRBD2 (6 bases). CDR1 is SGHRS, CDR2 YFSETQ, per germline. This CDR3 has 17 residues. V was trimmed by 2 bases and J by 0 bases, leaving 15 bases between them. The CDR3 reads CASSFPPGDSSYNEQFF. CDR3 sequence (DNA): TGCGCCAGCAGCTTCCCCCCGGGAGATAGCTCCTACAATGAGCAGTTCTTC.

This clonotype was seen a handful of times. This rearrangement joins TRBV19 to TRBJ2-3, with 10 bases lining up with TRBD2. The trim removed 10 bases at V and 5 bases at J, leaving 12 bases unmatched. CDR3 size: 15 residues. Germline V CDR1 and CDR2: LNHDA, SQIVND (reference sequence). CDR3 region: CATRDLAGVGDTQYF. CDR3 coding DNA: TGTGCCACAAGAGACCTAGCGGGAGTTGGAGATACGCAGTATTTT.

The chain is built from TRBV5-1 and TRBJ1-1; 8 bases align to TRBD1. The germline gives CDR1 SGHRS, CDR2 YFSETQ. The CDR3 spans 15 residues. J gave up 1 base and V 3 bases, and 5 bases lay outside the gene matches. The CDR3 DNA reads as TGCGCCAGCAGCTCGAGAGACAGGGGGAACACTGAAGCTTTCTTT. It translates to CASSSRDRGNTEAFF.

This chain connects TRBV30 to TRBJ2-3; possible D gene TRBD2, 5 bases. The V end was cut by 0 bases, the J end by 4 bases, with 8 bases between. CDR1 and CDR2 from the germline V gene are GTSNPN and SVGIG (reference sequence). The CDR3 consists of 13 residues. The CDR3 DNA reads TGTGCCTGGAGTGTACGGGGAGCAGATACGCAGTATTTT. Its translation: CAWSVRGADTQYF.

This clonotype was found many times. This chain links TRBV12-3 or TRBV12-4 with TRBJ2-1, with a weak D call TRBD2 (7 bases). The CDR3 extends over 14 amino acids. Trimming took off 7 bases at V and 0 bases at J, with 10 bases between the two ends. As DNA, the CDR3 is TGTGCCAGCAAGGGGGGGAGCTCCTACAATGAGCAGTTCTTC. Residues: CASKGGSSYNEQFF.

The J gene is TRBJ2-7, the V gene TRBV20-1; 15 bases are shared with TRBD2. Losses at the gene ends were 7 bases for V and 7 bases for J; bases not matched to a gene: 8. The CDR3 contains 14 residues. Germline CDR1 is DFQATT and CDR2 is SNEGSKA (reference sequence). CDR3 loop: CSVQGLAGGKEQYF. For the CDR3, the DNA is TGCAGTGTCCAAGGACTAGCGGGAGGGAAGGAGCAGTACTTC.